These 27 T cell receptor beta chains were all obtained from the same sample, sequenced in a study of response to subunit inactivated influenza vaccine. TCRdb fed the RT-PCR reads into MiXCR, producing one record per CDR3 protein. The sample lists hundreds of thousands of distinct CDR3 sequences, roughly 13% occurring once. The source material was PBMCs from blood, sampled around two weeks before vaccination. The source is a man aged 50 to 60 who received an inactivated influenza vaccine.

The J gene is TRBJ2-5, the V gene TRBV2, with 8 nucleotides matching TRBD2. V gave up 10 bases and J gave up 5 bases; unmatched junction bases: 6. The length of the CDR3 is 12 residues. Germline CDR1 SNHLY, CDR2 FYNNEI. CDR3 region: CANSGNAETQYF. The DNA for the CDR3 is TGTGCCAATAGCGGGAATGCGGAGACCCAGTACTTC.

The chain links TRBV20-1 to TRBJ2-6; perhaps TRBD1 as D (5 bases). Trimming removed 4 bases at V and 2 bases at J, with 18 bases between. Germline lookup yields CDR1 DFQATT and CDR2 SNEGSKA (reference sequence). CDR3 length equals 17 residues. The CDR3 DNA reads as TGCAGTGCTACCGACAGAAAGGGATTGCCTGGGGCCAACGTCCTGACTTTC. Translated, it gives CSATDRKGLPGANVLTF.

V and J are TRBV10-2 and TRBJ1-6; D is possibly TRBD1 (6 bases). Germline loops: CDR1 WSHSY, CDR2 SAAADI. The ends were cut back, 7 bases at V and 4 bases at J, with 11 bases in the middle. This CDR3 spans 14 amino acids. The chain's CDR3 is CASKQGSYNSPLHF. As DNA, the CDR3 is TGCGCCAGCAAGCAGGGGAGTTATAATTCACCCCTCCACTTT.

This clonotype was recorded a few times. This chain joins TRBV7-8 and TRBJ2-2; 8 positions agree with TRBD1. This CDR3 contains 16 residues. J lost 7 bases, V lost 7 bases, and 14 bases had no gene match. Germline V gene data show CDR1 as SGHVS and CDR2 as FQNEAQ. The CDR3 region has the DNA TGTGCCAGCAACTCTTGGGGTCAGGGGGCATTCGGGGAGCTGTTTTTT. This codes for CASNSWGQGAFGELFF.

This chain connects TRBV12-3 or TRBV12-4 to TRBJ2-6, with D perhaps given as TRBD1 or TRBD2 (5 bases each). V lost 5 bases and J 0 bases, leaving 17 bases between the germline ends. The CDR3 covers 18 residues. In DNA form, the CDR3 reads TGTGCCAGCAGTGGACGACGACCAGGGAGCTCTGGGGCCAACGTCCTGACTTTC. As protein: CASSGRRPGSSGANVLTF.

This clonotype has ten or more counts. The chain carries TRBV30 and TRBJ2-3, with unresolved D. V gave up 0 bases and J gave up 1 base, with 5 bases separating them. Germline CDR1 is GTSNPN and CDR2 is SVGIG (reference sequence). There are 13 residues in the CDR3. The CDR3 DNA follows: TGTGCCTGGAGTGTAAAGGGCACAGATACGCAGTATTTT. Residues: CAWSVKGTDTQYF.

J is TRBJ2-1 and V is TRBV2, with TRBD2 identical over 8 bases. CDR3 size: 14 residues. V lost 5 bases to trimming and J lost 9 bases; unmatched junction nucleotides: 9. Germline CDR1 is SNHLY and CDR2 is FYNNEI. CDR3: CASSLPGLGREQFF. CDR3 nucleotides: TGTGCCAGCAGTTTACCGGGACTAGGTCGTGAGCAGTTCTTC.

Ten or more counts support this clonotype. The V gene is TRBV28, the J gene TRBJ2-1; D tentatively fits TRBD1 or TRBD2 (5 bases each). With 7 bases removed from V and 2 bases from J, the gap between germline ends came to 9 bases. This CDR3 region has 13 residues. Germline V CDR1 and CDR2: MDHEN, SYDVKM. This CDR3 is CASNEGPYNEQFF. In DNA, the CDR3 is TGTGCCAGCAATGAGGGGCCCTACAATGAGCAGTTCTTC.

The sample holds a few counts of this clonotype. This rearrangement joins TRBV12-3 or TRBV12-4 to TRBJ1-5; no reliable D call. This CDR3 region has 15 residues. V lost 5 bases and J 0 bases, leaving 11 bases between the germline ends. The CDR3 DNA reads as TGTGCCAGCAGTGGCACCGGGTCTAGCAATCAGCCCCAGCATTTT. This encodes CASSGTGSSNQPQHF.

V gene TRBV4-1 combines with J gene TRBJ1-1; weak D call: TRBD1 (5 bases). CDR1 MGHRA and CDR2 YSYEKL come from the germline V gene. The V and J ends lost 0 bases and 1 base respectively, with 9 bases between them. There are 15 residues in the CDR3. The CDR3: CASSQDGTRNTEAFF. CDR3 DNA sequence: TGCGCCAGCAGCCAAGACGGGACCCGGAACACTGAAGCTTTCTTT.

CDR3 DNA sequence: TGTGCCAGCAGTTTCAGGGGCAGGGGGGACAATGAGCAGTTCTTC. This sequence encodes CASSFRGRGDNEQFF. This sequence joins TRBV27 and TRBJ2-1; D is possibly TRBD1 (7 bases). This CDR3 is built from 15 residues. The germline V gene encodes CDR1 MNHEY and CDR2 SMNVEV (reference sequence). Deletions cut 3 bases from V and 5 bases from J, with 14 bases between.

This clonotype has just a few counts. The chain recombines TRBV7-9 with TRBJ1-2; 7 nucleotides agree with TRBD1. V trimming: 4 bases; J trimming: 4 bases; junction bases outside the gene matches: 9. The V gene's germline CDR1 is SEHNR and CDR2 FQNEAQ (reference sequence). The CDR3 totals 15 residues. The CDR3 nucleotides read TGTGCCAGCAGCTCTAAGACAGGGACTCTCTATGGCTACACCTTC. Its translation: CASSSKTGTLYGYTF.

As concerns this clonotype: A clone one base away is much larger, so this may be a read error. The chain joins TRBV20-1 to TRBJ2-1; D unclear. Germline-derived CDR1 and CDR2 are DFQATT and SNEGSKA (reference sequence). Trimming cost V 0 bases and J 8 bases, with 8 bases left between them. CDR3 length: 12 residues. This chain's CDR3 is CSARDLGYEQFF. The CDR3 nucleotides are TGCAGTGCTAGAGATCTGGGGTATGAGCAGTTCTTC.

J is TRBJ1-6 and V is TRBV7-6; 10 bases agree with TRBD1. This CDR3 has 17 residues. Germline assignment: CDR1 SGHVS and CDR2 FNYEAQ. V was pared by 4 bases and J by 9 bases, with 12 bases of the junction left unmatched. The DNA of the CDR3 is TGTGCCAGCAGCTCTCTCGGTGGGACAGGGGCGATTTCACCCCTCCACTTT. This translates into CASSSLGGTGAISPLHF. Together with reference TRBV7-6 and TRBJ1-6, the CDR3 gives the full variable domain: GAGVSQSPRYKVTKRGQDVALRCDPISGHVSLYWYRQALGQGPEFLTYFNYEAQQDKSGLPNDRFSAERPEGSISTLTIQRTEQRDSAMYRCASSSLGGTGAISPLHFGNGTRLTVT.

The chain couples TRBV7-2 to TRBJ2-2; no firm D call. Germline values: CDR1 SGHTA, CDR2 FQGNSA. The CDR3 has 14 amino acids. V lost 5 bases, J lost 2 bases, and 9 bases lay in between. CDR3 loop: CASSQLRNTGELFF. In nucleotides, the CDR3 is TGTGCCAGCAGCCAGCTTCGAAACACCGGGGAGCTGTTTTTT.

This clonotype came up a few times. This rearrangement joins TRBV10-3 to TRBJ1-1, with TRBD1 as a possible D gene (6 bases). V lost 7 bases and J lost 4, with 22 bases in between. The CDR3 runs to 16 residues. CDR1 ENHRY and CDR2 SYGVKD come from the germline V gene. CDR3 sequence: CAIKKEGTGSPTEAFF. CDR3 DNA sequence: TGTGCCATCAAAAAAGAGGGAACAGGGTCGCCCACTGAAGCTTTCTTT.

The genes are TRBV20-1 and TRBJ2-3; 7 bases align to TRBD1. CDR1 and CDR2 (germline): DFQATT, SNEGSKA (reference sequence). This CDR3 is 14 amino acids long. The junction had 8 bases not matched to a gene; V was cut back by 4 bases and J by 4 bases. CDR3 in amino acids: CSAKGTVDPDTQYF. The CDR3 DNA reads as TGCAGTGCTAAAGGGACAGTTGATCCAGATACGCAGTATTTT.

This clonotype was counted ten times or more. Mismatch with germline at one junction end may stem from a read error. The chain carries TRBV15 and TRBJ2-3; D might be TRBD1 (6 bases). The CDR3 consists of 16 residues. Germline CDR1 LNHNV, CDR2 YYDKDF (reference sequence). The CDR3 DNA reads TGTGCCACCAGGAGAGGGACACCTCCTAGCACAGATACGCAGTATTTT. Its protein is CATRRGTPPSTDTQYF.

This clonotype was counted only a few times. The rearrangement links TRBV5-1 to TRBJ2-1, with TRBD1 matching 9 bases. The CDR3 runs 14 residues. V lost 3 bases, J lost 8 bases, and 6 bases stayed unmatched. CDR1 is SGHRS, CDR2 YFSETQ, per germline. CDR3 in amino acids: CASSSRTGEDEQFF. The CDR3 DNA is TGCGCCAGCAGCTCGAGGACAGGGGAGGATGAGCAGTTCTTC.

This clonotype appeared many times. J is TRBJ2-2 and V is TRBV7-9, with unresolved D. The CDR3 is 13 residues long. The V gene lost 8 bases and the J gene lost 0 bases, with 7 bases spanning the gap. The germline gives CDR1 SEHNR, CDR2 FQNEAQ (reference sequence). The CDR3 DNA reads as TGTGCCAGCGAAGTTCCGAACACCGGGGAGCTGTTTTTT. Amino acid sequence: CASEVPNTGELFF.

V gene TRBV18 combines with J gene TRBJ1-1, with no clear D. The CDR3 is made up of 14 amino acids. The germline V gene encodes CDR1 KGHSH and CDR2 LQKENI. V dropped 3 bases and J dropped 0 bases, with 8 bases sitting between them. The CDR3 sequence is CASSPAPMNTEAFF. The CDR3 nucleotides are TGTGCCAGCTCACCGGCCCCCATGAACACTGAAGCTTTCTTT.

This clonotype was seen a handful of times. CDR3 nucleotides: TGTGCCAGCAGTACGCCGGGACAAGGCAACTCCTACGAGCAGTACTTC. The encoded protein is CASSTPGQGNSYEQYF. The genes are TRBV12-3 or TRBV12-4 and TRBJ2-7, with D perhaps matching TRBD1 (6 bases). The CDR3 totals 16 residues. Trimming took 5 bases from V and 0 from J, leaving 17 bases between them.

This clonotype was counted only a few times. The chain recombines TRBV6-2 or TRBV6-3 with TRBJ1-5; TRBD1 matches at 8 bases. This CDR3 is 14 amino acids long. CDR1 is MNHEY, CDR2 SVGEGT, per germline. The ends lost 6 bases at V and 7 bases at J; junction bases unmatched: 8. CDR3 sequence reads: CASSDTGGGQPQHF. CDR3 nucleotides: TGTGCCAGCAGCGATACAGGGGGAGGGCAGCCCCAGCATTTT.

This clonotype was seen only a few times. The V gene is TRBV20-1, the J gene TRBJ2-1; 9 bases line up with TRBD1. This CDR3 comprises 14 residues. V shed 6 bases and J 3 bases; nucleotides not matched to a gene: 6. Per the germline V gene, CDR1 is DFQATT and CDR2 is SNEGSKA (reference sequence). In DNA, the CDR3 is TGCAGTGCCCCGGGACAGGGCTTCTACAATGAGCAGTTCTTC. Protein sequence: CSAPGQGFYNEQFF.

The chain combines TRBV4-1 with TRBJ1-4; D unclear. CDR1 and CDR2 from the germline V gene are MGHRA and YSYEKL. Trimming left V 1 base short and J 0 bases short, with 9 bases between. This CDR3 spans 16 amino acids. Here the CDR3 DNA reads TGCGCCAGCAGCCAAGGGGGTTGGGCAACTAATGAAAAACTGTTTTTT. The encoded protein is CASSQGGWATNEKLFF.

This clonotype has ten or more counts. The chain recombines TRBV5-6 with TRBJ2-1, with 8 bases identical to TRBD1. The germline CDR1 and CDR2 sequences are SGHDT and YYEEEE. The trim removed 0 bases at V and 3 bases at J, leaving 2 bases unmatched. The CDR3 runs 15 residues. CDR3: CASSLGQGIYNEQFF. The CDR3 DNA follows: TGTGCCAGCAGCTTGGGACAGGGGATCTACAATGAGCAGTTCTTC. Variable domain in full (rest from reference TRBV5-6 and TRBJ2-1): DAGVTQSPTHLIKTRGQQVTLRCSPKSGHDTVSWYQQALGQGPQFIFQYYEEEERQRGNFPDRFSGHQFPNYSSELNVNALLLGDSALYLCASSLGQGIYNEQFFGPGTRLTVL.

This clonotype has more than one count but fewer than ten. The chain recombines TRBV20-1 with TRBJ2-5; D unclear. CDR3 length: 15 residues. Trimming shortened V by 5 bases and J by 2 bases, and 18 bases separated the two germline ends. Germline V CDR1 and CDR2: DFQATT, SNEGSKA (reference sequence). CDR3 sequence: CSAEPPNTKQETQYF. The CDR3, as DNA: TGCAGTGCTGAACCCCCGAACACTAAACAAGAGACCCAGTACTTC.